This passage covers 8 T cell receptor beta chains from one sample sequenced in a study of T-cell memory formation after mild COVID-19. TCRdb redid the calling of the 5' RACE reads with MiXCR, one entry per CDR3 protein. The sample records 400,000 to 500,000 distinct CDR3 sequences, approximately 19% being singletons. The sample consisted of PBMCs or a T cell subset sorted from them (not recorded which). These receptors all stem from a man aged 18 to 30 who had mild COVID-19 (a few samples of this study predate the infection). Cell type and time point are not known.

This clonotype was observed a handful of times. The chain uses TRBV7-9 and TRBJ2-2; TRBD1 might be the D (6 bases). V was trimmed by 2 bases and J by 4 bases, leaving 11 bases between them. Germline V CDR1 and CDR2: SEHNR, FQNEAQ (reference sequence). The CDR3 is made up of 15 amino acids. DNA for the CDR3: TGTGCCAGCAGCTTAACAGGGTTCGTCACCGGGGAGCTGTTTTTT. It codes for CASSLTGFVTGELFF.

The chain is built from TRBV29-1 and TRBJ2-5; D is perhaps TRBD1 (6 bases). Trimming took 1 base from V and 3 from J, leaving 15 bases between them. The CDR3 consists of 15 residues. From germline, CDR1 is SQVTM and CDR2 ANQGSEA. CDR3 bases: TGCAGCGTTGAAGTAGGGGGACCCCCAAAAGAGACCCAGTACTTC. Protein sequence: CSVEVGGPPKETQYF. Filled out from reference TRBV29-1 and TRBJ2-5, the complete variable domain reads SAVISQKPSRDICQRGTSLTIQCQVDSQVTMMFWYRQQPGQSLTLIATANQGSEATYESGFVIDKFPISRPNLTFSTLTVSNMSPEDSSIYLCSVEVGGPPKETQYFGPGTRLLVL.

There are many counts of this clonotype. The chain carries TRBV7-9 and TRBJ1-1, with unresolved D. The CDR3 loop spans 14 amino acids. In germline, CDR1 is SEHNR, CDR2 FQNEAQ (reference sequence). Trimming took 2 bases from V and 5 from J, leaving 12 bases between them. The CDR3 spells CASSLNAGETEAFF. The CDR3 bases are TGTGCCAGCAGCTTAAACGCCGGGGAAACTGAAGCTTTCTTT.

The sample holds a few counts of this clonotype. CDR3 in DNA: TGTGCCAGCAGCAATAGCAGGGTTGGCGATGAGCAGTTCTTC. It encodes CASSNSRVGDEQFF. The chain joins TRBV7-3 to TRBJ2-1; D might be TRBD1 (5 bases). The CDR3 contains 14 residues. Germline V gene sequence: CDR1 SGHTA, CDR2 FQGTGA. Deletions cut 5 bases from V and 8 bases from J, with 16 bases between.

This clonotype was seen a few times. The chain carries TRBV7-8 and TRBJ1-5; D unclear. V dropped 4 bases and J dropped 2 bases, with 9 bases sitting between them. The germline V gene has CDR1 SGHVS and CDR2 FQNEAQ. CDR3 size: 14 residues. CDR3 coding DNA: TGTGCCAGCAGCTCGAGGTGGGGCAATCAGCCCCAGCATTTT. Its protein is CASSSRWGNQPQHF.

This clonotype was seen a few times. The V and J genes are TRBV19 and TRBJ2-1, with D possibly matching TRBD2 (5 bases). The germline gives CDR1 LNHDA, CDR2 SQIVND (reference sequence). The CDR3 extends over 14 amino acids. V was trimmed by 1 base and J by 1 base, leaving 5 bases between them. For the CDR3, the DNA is TGTGCCAGTAGTATAGCGGGGTCCTACAATGAGCAGTTCTTC. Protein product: CASSIAGSYNEQFF.

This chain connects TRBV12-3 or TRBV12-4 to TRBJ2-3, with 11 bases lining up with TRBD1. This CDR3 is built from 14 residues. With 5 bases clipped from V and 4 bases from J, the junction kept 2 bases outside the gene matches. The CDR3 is CASSQGQGADTQYF. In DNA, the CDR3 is TGTGCCAGCAGTCAGGGACAGGGGGCAGATACGCAGTATTTT.

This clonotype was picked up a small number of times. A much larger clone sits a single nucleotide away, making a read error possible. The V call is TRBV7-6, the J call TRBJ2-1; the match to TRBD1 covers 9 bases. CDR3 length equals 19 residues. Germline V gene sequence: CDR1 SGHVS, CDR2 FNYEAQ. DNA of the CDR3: TGTGCCTGCAGCTTGGCGTTTAGGACCGGGACAGGGAAGCGGGATGAGCAGTTCTTC. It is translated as CACSLAFRTGTGKRDEQFF.